These 21 T cell receptor beta chains share one sample of origin, sequenced in a study of human T cells and chemical hapten exposure. TCRdb called the RACE reads again in MiXCR, with one record for every CDR3 protein. Found here are 65,000 to 85,000 distinct CDR3 sequences, over 9% of them singletons; the top ten hold about 1.4%. This sample's time point: patch test 1, 2 weeks after DPC sensitization. Noted treatment: therapeutic diphenylcyclopropenone sensitization with weekly scalp DPC. This specimen consisted of whole blood, obtained in connection with sensitization to the hapten diphenylcyclopropenone (DPC). These receptors were collected from a woman between 50 and 59 years old with alopecia areata. Some clones in this sample may be carry-over from other donors' samples.

This clonotype was observed a few times. The genes are TRBV10-3 and TRBJ1-2; perhaps TRBD1 as D (5 bases). The germline V gene encodes CDR1 ENHRY and CDR2 SYGVKD. CDR3 length: 16 amino acids. V lost 2 bases to trimming and J lost 2 bases, with 15 bases between them. CDR3 sequence (DNA): TGTGCCATCAGTGAGAGGGCAGGGCCTACCAACTATGGCTACACCTTC. Its translation: CAISERAGPTNYGYTF.

The chain combines TRBV29-1 with TRBJ2-7; TRBD2 matches 11 bases. This CDR3 region has 14 residues. In germline, CDR1 is SQVTM, CDR2 ANQGSEA. Trimming took 5 bases from V and 1 from J; bases not matched to a gene: 4. CDR3: CSVPTSGASYEQYF. DNA for the CDR3: TGCAGCGTTCCGACTAGCGGGGCGTCCTACGAGCAGTACTTC.

This clonotype has only a few counts. The J gene is TRBJ2-7, the V gene TRBV6-2 or TRBV6-3; D remains ambiguous. Germline-derived CDR1 and CDR2 are MNHEY and SVGEGT. This CDR3 has 12 residues. Deletions cut 6 bases from V and 6 bases from J, with 12 bases between. The CDR3 DNA is TGTGCCAGCAGGAGTAGGCCGAGCGAGCAGTACTTC. Protein sequence: CASRSRPSEQYF.

This chain joins TRBV16 and TRBJ1-4; unclear D gene. This CDR3 region has 15 residues. The germline gives CDR1 KGHSY, CDR2 FQNENV. V dropped 7 bases and J dropped 4 bases, with 16 bases sitting between them. The CDR3 loop reads CASTPRMVGNEKLFF. The DNA of the CDR3 is TGTGCCAGCACCCCTAGGATGGTGGGTAATGAAAAACTGTTTTTT.

A few counts support this clonotype. Germline and junction disagree at one end, which may indicate a read error. V and J are TRBV5-1 and TRBJ2-7; D unresolved. Germline CDR1 and CDR2: SGHRS and YFSETQ. This CDR3 has 11 residues. The CDR3 reads CASSLGRPPDF. The CDR3 DNA reads TGCGCCAGCAGCTTGGGCAGGCCCCCGGACTTC.

This clonotype was seen only a few times. CDR3 amino acids: CASSVTTSEVSYNEQFF. DNA of the CDR3: TGTGCCAGCAGCGTAACGACTAGCGAGGTCTCCTACAATGAGCAGTTCTTC. This chain connects TRBV9 to TRBJ2-1; 8 bases align to TRBD2. Germline CDR1 SGDLS, CDR2 YYNGEE. The CDR3 runs 17 residues. J was trimmed by 0 bases and V by 1 base; bases with no gene match: 6.

This clonotype appeared a few times. This chain joins TRBV20-1 and TRBJ2-1; no definite D call. This CDR3 comprises 14 residues. Germline-derived CDR1 and CDR2 are DFQATT and SNEGSKA (reference sequence). Trimming removed 5 bases at V and 0 bases at J, with 11 bases between. This chain's CDR3 is CSAVLLSSYNEQFF. The CDR3 DNA follows: TGCAGTGCTGTCTTGCTGAGCTCCTACAATGAGCAGTTCTTC.

This clonotype was seen a few times. The chain employs TRBV5-1 and TRBJ1-1; D is undetermined. This CDR3 region has 14 residues. V lost 0 bases and J lost 10, with 16 bases in between. CDR1 is SGHRS, CDR2 YFSETQ, per germline. The CDR3: CASSLGTARLGAFF. CDR3 in DNA: TGCGCCAGCAGCTTGGGAACAGCCCGACTGGGAGCTTTCTTT.

This clonotype was recorded a few times. This CDR3 reads CSVVGQFTDTQYF. The DNA of the CDR3 is TGCAGCGTTGTCGGGCAGTTCACAGATACGCAGTATTTT. The J gene is TRBJ2-3, the V gene TRBV29-1; D not certain. Trimming took off 4 bases at V and 2 bases at J, with 10 bases between the two ends. There are 13 residues in the CDR3. CDR1 and CDR2 (germline): SQVTM, ANQGSEA.

This clonotype was seen a single time. The gene calls are TRBV10-3 and TRBJ2-6; D is possibly TRBD2 (6 bases). CDR1 ENHRY and CDR2 SYGVKD come from the germline V gene. Trimming cost V 4 bases and J 0 bases, with 16 bases left between them. The CDR3 is 18 amino acids. The CDR3 loop is CAISGEEGLLSGANVLTF. The CDR3 nucleotides read TGTGCCATCAGTGGGGAGGAGGGCTTGCTCTCTGGGGCCAACGTCCTGACTTTC.

The chain combines TRBV11-2 with TRBJ2-1, with 8 bases aligning to TRBD2. V lost 3 bases, J lost 7 bases, and 5 bases stayed unmatched. This CDR3 spans 14 amino acids. Germline assignment: CDR1 SGHAT and CDR2 FQNNGV. CDR3 sequence: CASSFSGATNEQFF. The CDR3 nucleotides are TGTGCCAGCAGCTTTAGCGGGGCAACGAATGAGCAGTTCTTC. Full variable domain (outside the CDR3, taken from reference TRBV11-2 and TRBJ2-1): EAGVAQSPRYKIIEKRQSVAFWCNPISGHATLYWYQQILGQGPKLLIQFQNNGVVDDSQLPKDRFSAERLKGVDSTLKIQPAKLEDSAVYLCASSFSGATNEQFFGPGTRLTVL.

This chain uses TRBV3-1 with TRBJ1-1; D remains ambiguous. V dropped 1 base and J dropped 2 bases, with 14 bases sitting between them. The germline V gene encodes CDR1 LGHDT and CDR2 YNNKEL (reference sequence). The CDR3 spans 16 residues. In DNA form, the CDR3 reads TGTGCCAGCAGCCAAGGTAACGGACGACCAAACACTGAAGCTTTCTTT. It yields the protein CASSQGNGRPNTEAFF.

This clonotype was seen at least ten times. CDR3 bases: TGTGCCAGCAGCAAAGCCGGGACAGCCGAGCAGTACTTC. Residues: CASSKAGTAEQYF. J is TRBJ2-7 and V is TRBV21-1; no check of the table's D call, TRBD1, against the DNA was made. TRBV21-1 is a pseudogene segment. CDR3 length equals 13 residues.

This clonotype was counted only a few times. The rearrangement uses TRBV29-1 and TRBJ2-3, with D perhaps matching TRBD1 or TRBD2 (5 bases each). Between the trimmed V and J ends, which lost 7 bases and 2 bases, there was a span of 7 bases. The CDR3 has 11 residues. In germline, CDR1 is SQVTM, CDR2 ANQGSEA. CDR3: CSGDLTDTQYF. CDR3 nucleotides: TGCAGCGGGGACCTCACAGATACGCAGTATTTT.

This clonotype was picked up a small number of times. This chain uses TRBV12-3 or TRBV12-4 with TRBJ1-5; weak D call: TRBD1 (6 bases). This CDR3 contains 13 residues. V shed 5 bases and J shed 10 bases, with 15 bases lying between them. This chain's CDR3 is CASSLGQPVPQHF. The DNA of the CDR3 is TGTGCCAGCAGTCTCGGACAGCCCGTCCCCCAGCATTTT.

DNA of the CDR3: TGCAGTGCTAGTGCTTCATCAGGGGGCAAGAGTCAGCCCCAGCATTTT. Translation gives CSASASSGGKSQPQHF. The J gene is TRBJ1-5, the V gene TRBV20-1; the match to TRBD1 covers 8 bases. The V segment lost 3 bases and the J segment 6 bases; nucleotides outside the gene matches: 13. The V gene's germline CDR1 is DFQATT and CDR2 SNEGSKA (reference sequence). The CDR3 runs 16 residues.

This clonotype appeared a few times. The chain carries TRBV14 and TRBJ2-5; 10 bases match TRBD2. With 4 bases clipped from V and 5 bases from J, the junction kept 10 bases outside the gene matches. This CDR3 spans 16 amino acids. Germline assignment: CDR1 SGHDN and CDR2 FVKESK. The CDR3: CASSLYLSGRSETQYF. CDR3 nucleotide sequence: TGTGCCAGCAGCCTCTACCTTAGCGGGAGGAGTGAGACCCAGTACTTC.

This chain connects TRBV6-2 or TRBV6-3 to TRBJ2-7; tentatively, D is TRBD1 (9 bases). V lost 8 bases, J lost 6 bases, and 23 bases lay in between. Germline lookup yields CDR1 MNHEY and CDR2 SVGEGT. CDR3 length: 15 residues. CDR3 residues: CASAPGGTGIGEQYF. The CDR3 bases are TGTGCCAGCGCACCGGGGGGGACAGGGATCGGCGAGCAGTACTTC.

The V and J genes are TRBV2 and TRBJ2-5; unclear D gene. The length of the CDR3 is 11 residues. Trimming removed 7 bases at V and 4 bases at J, with 7 bases between. Germline lookup yields CDR1 SNHLY and CDR2 FYNNEI. For the CDR3, the DNA is TGTGCCAGCACAATTGCAGAGACCCAGTACTTC. It yields the protein CASTIAETQYF.

This clonotype has only a few counts. This chain uses TRBV11-2 with TRBJ2-1; 7 bases are a match to TRBD1. CDR3 size: 13 residues. Germline trimming cut 1 base from V and 6 bases from J; bases unmatched to any gene: 0. Germline-derived CDR1 and CDR2 are SGHAT and FQNNGV. Written as DNA, the CDR3 is TGTGCCAGCAGCTTAGGACAGGGCAATGAGCAGTTCTTC. Protein: CASSLGQGNEQFF.

This clonotype was observed a handful of times. The V gene is TRBV10-3, the J gene TRBJ1-1; 7 bases agree with TRBD1. Germline CDR1 is ENHRY and CDR2 is SYGVKD. V trimming: 10 bases; J trimming: 7 bases; junction bases outside the gene matches: 6. CDR3 length: 11 amino acids. The CDR3 sequence is CATSTGHEAFF. Written as DNA, the CDR3 is TGTGCCACCTCGACAGGGCATGAAGCTTTCTTT.